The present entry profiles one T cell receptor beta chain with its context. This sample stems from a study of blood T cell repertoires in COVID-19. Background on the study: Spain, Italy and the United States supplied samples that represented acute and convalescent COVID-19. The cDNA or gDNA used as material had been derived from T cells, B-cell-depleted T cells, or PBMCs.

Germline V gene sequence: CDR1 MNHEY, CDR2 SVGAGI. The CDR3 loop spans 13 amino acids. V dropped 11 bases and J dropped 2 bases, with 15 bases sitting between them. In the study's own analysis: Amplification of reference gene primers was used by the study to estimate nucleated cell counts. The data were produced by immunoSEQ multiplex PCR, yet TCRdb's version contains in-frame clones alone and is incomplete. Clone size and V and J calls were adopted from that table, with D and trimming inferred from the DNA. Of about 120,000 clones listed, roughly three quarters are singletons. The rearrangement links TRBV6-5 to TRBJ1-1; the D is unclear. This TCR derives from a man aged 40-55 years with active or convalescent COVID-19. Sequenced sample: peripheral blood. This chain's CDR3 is CASREGINTEAFF. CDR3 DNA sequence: TGTGCCTCGAGAGAGGGAATAAACACTGAAGCTTTCTTT.